Below, 11 T cell receptor beta chains from the same sample are listed, as sequenced in a study of blood T cell repertoires in COVID-19. Sequenced by immunoSEQ multiplex PCR; TCRdb stores in-frame clones only, minus some. The table shows roughly 140,000 clones, with more than 65% occurring only once. The sample taken for sequencing was peripheral blood. The origin of the receptors is a woman in her forties or fifties in a cohort sampled during active or convalescent COVID-19.

The chain has TRBV6-4 and TRBJ2-1; 9 bases align to TRBD2. In germline, CDR1 is MRHNA, CDR2 SNTAGT. This CDR3 contains 15 residues. J lost 6 bases, V lost 4 bases, and 7 bases had no gene match. DNA of the CDR3: TGTGCCAGCAGTGGCGGTGCTAGCGGGGCCAATGAGCAGTTCTTC. Translating it yields CASSGGASGANEQFF.

The V call is TRBV12-3 or TRBV12-4, the J call TRBJ1-1; D remains ambiguous. This CDR3 has 13 residues. V lost 0 bases to trimming and J lost 6 bases, with 8 bases between them. CDR3 loop: CASSLAREAEAFF. CDR3 coding DNA: TGTGCCAGCAGTTTAGCGCGAGAGGCTGAAGCTTTCTTT.

CDR3 protein: CASRSWGRGEETQYF. The CDR3 DNA follows: TGTGCCAGCCGCTCCTGGGGCAGGGGGGAAGAGACCCAGTACTTC. This chain connects TRBV27 to TRBJ2-5; the D gene is possibly TRBD1 (7 bases). Germline lookup yields CDR1 MNHEY and CDR2 SMNVEV (reference sequence). V gave up 8 bases and J gave up 3 bases, with 19 bases separating them. There are 15 residues in the CDR3.

The chain employs TRBV9 and TRBJ1-1; D is unclear. Trimming removed 4 bases at V and 8 bases at J, with 12 bases between. The CDR3 is 12 residues long. Germline assignment: CDR1 SGDLS and CDR2 YYNGEE. Here the CDR3 reads CASSQAKEEAFF. The CDR3 coding sequence is TGTGCCAGCAGCCAGGCAAAGGAAGAAGCTTTCTTT.

The V and J genes are TRBV7-2 and TRBJ2-1; 9 nucleotides agree with TRBD1. The CDR3 spans 15 residues. Germline values: CDR1 SGHTA, CDR2 FQGNSA. The ends lost 5 bases at V and 4 bases at J; junction bases unmatched: 6. In DNA form, the CDR3 reads TGTGCCAGCAGCGCGGACAGGGGATTGTACAATGAGCAGTTCTTC. This gives the protein CASSADRGLYNEQFF.

The chain couples TRBV2 to TRBJ2-7, with 9 bases identical to TRBD2. This CDR3 is built from 15 residues. CDR1 SNHLY and CDR2 FYNNEI come from the germline V gene. V dropped 2 bases and J dropped 3; count of bases not matched to a gene: 5. The CDR3 DNA sequence: TGTGCCAGCAGTGAATGGTTAGCGGGGGACTACGAGCAGTACTTC. Protein sequence: CASSEWLAGDYEQYF.

The chain has TRBV3-1 (or the pseudogene TRBV3-2) and TRBJ2-7, with 7 bases aligning to TRBD1. The CDR3 loop spans 16 amino acids. V trimming: 1 base; J trimming: 2 bases; junction bases outside the gene matches: 8. Per the germline V gene, CDR1 is LGHDT and CDR2 is YNNKEL (reference sequence). The CDR3 here is CASSQGTGTAPYEQYF. The CDR3 DNA is TGTGCCAGCAGCCAAGGAACCGGGACAGCACCCTACGAGCAGTACTTC.

The chain employs TRBV6-5 and TRBJ1-2; 8 nucleotides match TRBD1. After removal of 6 bases from V and 0 bases from J, the junction contained 3 bases not matched to a gene. This CDR3 contains 14 residues. CDR1 is MNHEY, CDR2 SVGAGI, per germline. The CDR3: CASRGTGTNYGYTF. The CDR3 DNA sequence: TGTGCCAGCAGAGGGACAGGTACTAACTATGGCTACACCTTC.

This chain connects TRBV9 to TRBJ1-2; 9 bases line up with TRBD1. CDR3 size: 14 residues. V trimming: 3 bases; J trimming: 6 bases; junction bases outside the gene matches: 6. Germline CDR1 and CDR2: SGDLS and YYNGEE. Here the CDR3 reads CASSALGQGHGYTF. DNA for the CDR3: TGTGCCAGCAGCGCCCTGGGACAGGGACATGGCTACACCTTC. The whole variable domain, filled in from reference TRBV9 and TRBJ1-2, reads DSGVTQTPKHLITATGQRVTLRCSPRSGDLSVYWYQQSLDQGLQFLIQYYNGEERAKGNILERFSAQQFPDLHSELNLSSLELGDSALYFCASSALGQGHGYTFGSGTRLTVV.

The chain combines TRBV5-4 with TRBJ2-1, with a tentative D call TRBD1 (6 bases). Germline V gene sequence: CDR1 SGHNT, CDR2 YYREEE (reference sequence). V was cut by 3 bases and J by 6 bases, with 16 bases left in between. This CDR3 is 15 amino acids long. CDR3 nucleotide sequence: TGTGCCAGCAGCTCTCCCGGGACATTCAGCAATGAGCAGTTCTTC. Translated: CASSSPGTFSNEQFF.

The chain recombines TRBV11-2 with TRBJ2-2; no firm D call. The CDR3 extends over 14 amino acids. Looked up from germline, CDR1 is SGHAT and CDR2 is FQNNGV. V was cut by 2 bases and J by 1 base, with 5 bases left in between. As DNA, the CDR3 is TGTGCCAGCAGCTTAAGCCGGAACACCGGGGAGCTGTTTTTT. Its translation: CASSLSRNTGELFF.